These 5 T cell receptor beta chains share one sample of origin, sequenced in a study of regulatory T cells in long-lasting Graves disease. Construction of TCR beta libraries relied on iRepertoire HTBI primers and on Arm-PCR targeting CDR3 regions. Each CDR3 protein gets one entry after TCRdb re-called the multiplex PCR reads with MiXCR. Among more than 300,000 distinct CDR3 sequences listed, 10% to 15% were seen once. Time point: newly diagnosed GD, antithyroid drugs for less than 3 months. RNA extracted from PBMCs served as the sequencing template. The sample was also linked to a second study, of T cells in Graves' hyperthyroidism and ophthalmopathy.

Sequences were derived from peripheral blood mononuclear cells (PBMCs), sampled at new diagnosis, from a patient treated with antithyroid drugs. All receptors derive from a woman aged 18-35 years with Graves disease.

On this clonotype: This may be a read error, as it is one base from a much larger clone. The chain employs TRBV6-2 or TRBV6-3 and TRBJ2-1, with D possibly TRBD2 on 6 matching bases. The CDR3 extends over 13 amino acids. Trimming left V 8 bases short and J 0 bases short, with 8 bases between. Germline V lookup: CDR1 MNHEY, CDR2 SVGEGT. Here the CDR3 reads CASGTSSYNEQFF. DNA of the CDR3: TGTGCCAGCGGGACTTCCTCCTACAATGAGCAGTTCTTC.

This clonotype has ten or more counts. J is TRBJ2-3 and V is TRBV7-3; TRBD1 matches 9 bases. The germline V gene encodes CDR1 SGHTA and CDR2 FQGTGA. The V gene end was trimmed by 3 bases and the J gene end by 3 bases; junction bases not matched to a gene: 4. The CDR3 contains 15 residues. The CDR3 bases are TGTGCCAGCAGCTTTGGGACAGGGATAACAGATACGCAGTATTTT. This sequence encodes CASSFGTGITDTQYF.

The chain is built from TRBV12-3 or TRBV12-4 and TRBJ1-1; 9 bases are shared with TRBD1. The CDR3 length is 15 residues. The V segment lost 3 bases and the J segment 5 bases; nucleotides outside the gene matches: 7. The chain's CDR3 is CASSFWGQGRTEAFF. In DNA form, the CDR3 reads TGTGCCAGCAGTTTTTGGGGACAGGGAAGGACTGAAGCTTTCTTT.

The chain employs TRBV25-1 and TRBJ2-1; D is uncertain. The CDR3 length is 15 residues. Germline values: CDR1 MGHDK, CDR2 SYGVNS. The V gene lost 5 bases and the J gene lost 0 bases, with 11 bases spanning the gap. Written as DNA, the CDR3 is TGTGCCAGCAGTAAACGAAGGAGCTCCTACAATGAGCAGTTCTTC. Translated, it gives CASSKRRSSYNEQFF.

This clonotype was counted a few times. This chain links TRBV6-2 or TRBV6-3 with TRBJ2-5; 7 bases fit TRBD2. V lost 2 bases and J lost 5; bases outside the gene matches: 8. The CDR3 is 15 amino acids. The V gene's germline CDR1 is MNHEY and CDR2 SVGEGT. CDR3 coding DNA: TGTGCCAGCAGTTACAAGCACGGGGGGATGGAGACCCAGTACTTC. The encoded protein is CASSYKHGGMETQYF.